This T cell receptor beta chain was sequenced for a study of OX40 agonist ivuxolimab in advanced cancers. Whole-study context: Cohort: approximately 83% men, mean age about 60, aged about 23 to 80. A history of anti-PD-1, anti-PD-L1 or anti-CTLA-4 therapy was acceptable, and around 36% had some.

Data came from immunoSEQ multiplex PCR; TCRdb stores just in-frame clones and leaves some out. The profile shows around 13,000 clones, 67% of them singletons. V gave up 1 base and J gave up 1 base, with 5 bases separating them. The CDR3 is 13 residues long. Germline V gene lookup returns CDR1 SGHRS and CDR2 YFSETQ. Material: CD4+ or CD8+ T cells sorted from blood, obtained in a trial of the OX40 agonist ivuxolimab. The genes are TRBV5-1 and TRBJ1-1; the D is unclear. The source is an adult with an advanced solid tumor such as melanoma, head and neck, liver or kidney cancer. The CDR3 protein is CASSLWENTEAFF. The CDR3 nucleotides are TGCGCCAGCAGCTTGTGGGAGAACACTGAAGCTTTCTTT. Variable domain in full (rest from reference TRBV5-1 and TRBJ1-1): KAGVTQTPRYLIKTRGQQVTLSCSPISGHRSVSWYQQTPGQGLQFLFEYFSETQRNKGNFPGRFSGRQFSNSRSEMNVSTLELGDSALYLCASSLWENTEAFFGQGTRLTVV.